This T cell receptor beta chain appears in the sequencing data of a study of neurological immune-mediated disorders. This clonotype has ten or more counts. The antigen remains undetermined. The team produced cDNA through 5'RACE using 10-nucleotide random UMIs. MiXCR was run by TCRdb on the 5' RACE reads, yielding one entry per CDR3 protein. The table includes 55,000 to 75,000 distinct CDR3 sequences, roughly 15% detected once. Study results and caveats: Private repertoires in all groups were suggested by the finding that expanded clones across subjects shared no CDR3 amino acid sequences. HTLV-1-associated myelopathy showed the most TCR clonal expansion; multiple sclerosis the least, below healthy controls.

As for time point: longitudinal time-point 1 (baseline). The clonotype was recovered from a female donor with HTLV-1-associated myelopathy (HAM/TSP). Source material: PBMCs.

CDR3 coding DNA: TGTGCCAGCAGCCGCACCGAGGGAGAGCCCCAGCATTTT. It yields the protein CASSRTEGEPQHF. The rearrangement uses TRBV6-5 and TRBJ1-5; D gene ambiguous. Germline-derived CDR1 and CDR2 are MNHEY and SVGAGI. The CDR3 covers 13 residues. The germline V and J ends were trimmed by 6 bases and 8 bases, with 14 bases remaining between them.